The entry below describes one T cell receptor (beta chain). As yet, its antigen is unknown. This sample was taken from a study of CD8+ T cells in alopecia areata. General observations from the study: TCRs were shared less clearly across patients than in mice, possibly for HLA-related reasons. The study also sequences resident alphabeta T cells of normal skin in scalp samples. Elevated clonality characterized lesional scalp relative to normal scalp, particularly in alopecia totalis/universalis.

Researchers picked out CD4+ and CD8+ T cells from PBMCs by sorting. Extracted RNA was reverse transcribed, and the resulting cDNA served as sequencing template. TCRdb's table, derived via immunoSEQ multiplex PCR, lists solely in-frame clones and lacks some. This table has fewer than 110,000 clones, roughly half appearing once. V was cut by 5 bases and J by 1 base, with 12 bases left in between. Germline CDR1 and CDR2: SEHNR and FQNEAQ (reference sequence). This CDR3 has 16 residues. The TCR sequence derives from a human donor in good health. The chain recombines TRBV7-9 with TRBJ2-6; D is undetermined. The sequencing input was CD4+ T cells sorted from blood. DNA for the CDR3: TGTGCCAGCAGCCAACGCAGGTCATCTGGGGCCAACGTCCTGACTTTC. Protein product: CASSQRRSSGANVLTF.